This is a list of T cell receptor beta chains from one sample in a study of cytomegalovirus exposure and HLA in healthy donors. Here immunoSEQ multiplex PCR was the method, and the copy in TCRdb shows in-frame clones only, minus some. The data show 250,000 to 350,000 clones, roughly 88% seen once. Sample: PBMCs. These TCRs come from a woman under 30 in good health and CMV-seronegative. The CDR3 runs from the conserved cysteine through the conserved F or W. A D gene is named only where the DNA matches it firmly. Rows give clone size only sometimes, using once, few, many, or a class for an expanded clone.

CDR3: CASSFGDTEAFF
DNA: TGTGCCAGCAGCTTCGGGGACACTGAAGCTTTCTTT
V: TRBV7-3
J: TRBJ1-1
D: -
size: -

CDR3: CATSGDPGQGGETQYF
DNA: TGTGCCACCAGTGGGGATCCGGGACAGGGGGGAGAGACCCAGTACTTC
V: TRBV28
J: TRBJ2-5
D: TRBD1
size: -

CDR3: CASRAPGVIGNEQFF
DNA: TGTGCCAGCAGGGCCCCGGGAGTGATAGGCAATGAGCAGTTCTTC
V: TRBV2
J: TRBJ2-1
D: -
size: -

CDR3: CASSLPAGGPSTYEQYF
DNA: TGTGCCAGCAGCTTGCCGGCGGGAGGGCCTTCGACCTACGAGCAGTACTTC
V: TRBV7-8
J: TRBJ2-7
D: TRBD2
size: -

CDR3: CASSLQGPGSYEQYF
DNA: TGTGCCAGCAGCTTGCAGGGGCCGGGCTCCTACGAGCAGTACTTC
V: TRBV5-4
J: TRBJ2-7
D: -
size: -

CDR3: CASSVAVSSTYNYGYTF
DNA: TGTGCCAGCAGCGTAGCGGTGTCGTCGACTTACAACTATGGCTACACCTTC
V: TRBV9
J: TRBJ1-2
D: -
size: -

CDR3: CASSATGSSYEQYF
DNA: TGTGCCAGCAGCGCGACAGGGAGCTCCTACGAGCAGTACTTC
V: TRBV7-3
J: TRBJ2-7
D: TRBD1
size: -

CDR3: CASSTGGSNEKLFF
DNA: TGCGCCAGCAGTACAGGGGGGTCAAATGAAAAACTGTTTTTT
V: TRBV5-1
J: TRBJ1-4
D: TRBD1
size: -

CDR3: CASSLGIVLAGSYEQYF
DNA: TGTGCCAGCAGCCTCGGAATCGTACTGGCGGGTTCCTACGAGCAGTACTTC
V: TRBV28
J: TRBJ2-7
D: -
size: -

CDR3: CASSELFTGELFF
DNA: TGTGCCAGCAGTGAACTCTTCACCGGGGAGCTGTTTTTT
V: TRBV2
J: TRBJ2-2
D: -
size: -

CDR3: CASSLNGQPGAEAFF
DNA: TGTGCCAGCAGCTTAAACGGCCAGCCAGGGGCTGAAGCTTTCTTT
V: TRBV7-3
J: TRBJ1-1
D: -
size: -

CDR3: CASSSALEGGGYTF
DNA: TGTGCCAGCAGTTCCGCGCTCGAGGGTGGGGGCTACACCTTC
V: TRBV27
J: TRBJ1-2
D: -
size: -

CDR3: CASSLGPGTSVPDEQFF
DNA: TGTGCCAGCAGCTTGGGTCCCGGGACTAGCGTCCCTGATGAGCAGTTCTTC
V: TRBV5-4
J: TRBJ2-1
D: TRBD2
size: -

CDR3: CASSLEGNSPAGEQYF
DNA: TGCGCCAGCAGCTTGGAGGGCAACTCCCCGGCGGGGGAGCAGTACTTC
V: TRBV5-1
J: TRBJ2-7
D: -
size: -

CDR3: CASSPEAPVNTEAFF
DNA: TGTGCCAGCAGCCCAGAGGCCCCCGTGAACACTGAAGCTTTCTTT
V: TRBV13
J: TRBJ1-1
D: -
size: -

CDR3: CASSQETVSSYNEQFF
DNA: TGTGCCAGCAGCCAAGAGACAGTGAGCTCCTACAATGAGCAGTTCTTC
V: TRBV4-2
J: TRBJ2-1
D: -
size: -

CDR3: CASSLGRLAGGKSYNEQFF
DNA: TGTGCCAGCAGCTTAGGCCGACTAGCGGGAGGGAAATCCTACAATGAGCAGTTCTTC
V: TRBV11-2
J: TRBJ2-1
D: TRBD2
size: -

CDR3: CASSRASRTSEIYEQYF
DNA: TGTGCCAGCAGCAGAGCAAGTAGGACTAGCGAAATCTACGAGCAGTACTTC
V: TRBV7-2
J: TRBJ2-7
D: TRBD2
size: -

CDR3: CASSPRDNEQFF
DNA: TGTGCCAGCAGCCCCCGGGACAATGAGCAGTTCTTC
V: TRBV5-4
J: TRBJ2-1
D: -
size: -

CDR3: CASSYQGVNEQFF
DNA: TGTGCCAGCAGTTACCAAGGGGTGAATGAGCAGTTCTTC
V: TRBV6-5
J: TRBJ2-1
D: -
size: once

CDR3: CASSIAGRGFSNQPQHF
DNA: TGTGCCAGTAGTATCGCAGGGCGAGGTTTCAGCAATCAGCCCCAGCATTTT
V: TRBV19
J: TRBJ1-5
D: -
size: once

CDR3: CSADINTEAFF
DNA: TGCAGTGCTGACATAAACACTGAAGCTTTCTTT
V: TRBV20-1
J: TRBJ1-1
D: -
size: -

CDR3: CASSSSRWDRLTYEQYF
DNA: TGTGCCAGCAGTTCTTCCCGGTGGGACAGGTTAACCTACGAGCAGTACTTC
V: TRBV28
J: TRBJ2-7
D: TRBD1
size: -

CDR3: CASSPAGPDSYEQYF
DNA: TGCGCCAGCAGCCCAGCGGGACCCGACTCCTACGAGCAGTACTTC
V: TRBV5-1
J: TRBJ2-7
D: TRBD2
size: -

CDR3: CASSEAREGTYGYTF
DNA: TGTGCCAGCAGTGAAGCGAGGGAAGGAACCTATGGCTACACCTTC
V: TRBV6-1
J: TRBJ1-2
D: -
size: once

CDR3: CATSRDRGPYEQYF
DNA: TGTGCCACCAGCAGAGATAGAGGCCCCTACGAGCAGTACTTC
V: TRBV15
J: TRBJ2-7
D: -
size: -

CDR3: CASSLGDLLYGYTF
DNA: TGTGCCAGCAGCTTAGGTGACTTATTATATGGCTACACCTTC
V: TRBV7-2
J: TRBJ1-2
D: -
size: -

CDR3: CASRMTSANTGELFF
DNA: TGTGCCAGCAGGATGACTAGCGCGAACACCGGGGAGCTGTTTTTT
V: TRBV6-5
J: TRBJ2-2
D: TRBD2
size: -

CDR3: CASSPEAAGDAGELFF
DNA: TGCGCCAGCAGCCCCGAGGCCGCGGGAGACGCCGGGGAGCTGTTTTTT
V: TRBV5-1
J: TRBJ2-2
D: TRBD2
size: -

CDR3: CASSPPYGGTGNQPQHF
DNA: TGTGCCAGCAGCCCGCCCTATGGGGGGACGGGCAATCAGCCCCAGCATTTT
V: TRBV28
J: TRBJ1-5
D: -
size: -

CDR3: CASSSSGVNYEQYF
DNA: TGTGCCAGCAGCTCCTCAGGGGTGAACTACGAGCAGTACTTC
V: TRBV9
J: TRBJ2-7
D: -
size: -

CDR3: CASSLLGGADSDNEQFF
DNA: TGTGCCAGCAGTTTATTGGGGGGGGCAGACTCTGACAATGAGCAGTTCTTC
V: TRBV27
J: TRBJ2-1
D: -
size: -

CDR3: CASSTGTAVAGYTF
DNA: TGTGCCAGTAGTACTGGGACAGCAGTGGCTGGCTACACCTTC
V: TRBV19
J: TRBJ1-2
D: TRBD1
size: -

CDR3: CASSLGTGDYGYTF
DNA: TGCGCCAGCAGCCTAGGGACAGGGGACTATGGCTACACCTTC
V: TRBV4-1
J: TRBJ1-2
D: TRBD1
size: -

CDR3: CASSRTGLTYEQYF
DNA: TGTGCCAGCAGCCGCACAGGATTAACCTACGAGCAGTACTTC
V: TRBV27
J: TRBJ2-7
D: -
size: -

CDR3: CASSFGTSGRVTDTQYF
DNA: TGTGCCAGCAGTTTCGGGACTAGCGGGCGGGTCACAGATACGCAGTATTTT
V: TRBV5-4
J: TRBJ2-3
D: TRBD2
size: -

CDR3: CASSDPATSGITDTQYF
DNA: TGTGCCAGCAGCGACCCCGCGACTAGCGGGATCACAGATACGCAGTATTTT
V: TRBV11-3
J: TRBJ2-3
D: TRBD2
size: -

CDR3: CASNIQGDMNTEAFF
DNA: TGTGCCAGCAACATACAGGGAGATATGAACACTGAAGCTTTCTTT
V: TRBV6-5
J: TRBJ1-1
D: -
size: -

CDR3: CASSARLAGDTGELFF
DNA: TGTGCCAGCAGCGCACGACTAGCGGGAGACACCGGGGAGCTGTTTTTT
V: TRBV7-3
J: TRBJ2-2
D: TRBD2
size: -

CDR3: CASSTLAGDYNEQFF
DNA: TGTGCCAGCAGCACACTAGCCGGTGATTACAATGAGCAGTTCTTC
V: TRBV7-2
J: TRBJ2-1
D: -
size: -

CDR3: CASSRRGRDTEAFF
DNA: TGCGCCAGCAGCAGGAGGGGTCGGGACACTGAAGCTTTCTTT
V: TRBV5-1
J: TRBJ1-1
D: -
size: -

CDR3: CASSDGTGSPEAFF
DNA: TGTGCCAGCAGCGACGGGACAGGGAGTCCTGAAGCTTTCTTT
V: TRBV6-5
J: TRBJ1-1
D: TRBD1
size: once

CDR3: CASSQDDGQGGNTIYF
DNA: TGTGCCAGCAGCCAAGATGACGGGCAGGGAGGAAACACCATATATTTT
V: TRBV4-2
J: TRBJ1-3
D: -
size: -